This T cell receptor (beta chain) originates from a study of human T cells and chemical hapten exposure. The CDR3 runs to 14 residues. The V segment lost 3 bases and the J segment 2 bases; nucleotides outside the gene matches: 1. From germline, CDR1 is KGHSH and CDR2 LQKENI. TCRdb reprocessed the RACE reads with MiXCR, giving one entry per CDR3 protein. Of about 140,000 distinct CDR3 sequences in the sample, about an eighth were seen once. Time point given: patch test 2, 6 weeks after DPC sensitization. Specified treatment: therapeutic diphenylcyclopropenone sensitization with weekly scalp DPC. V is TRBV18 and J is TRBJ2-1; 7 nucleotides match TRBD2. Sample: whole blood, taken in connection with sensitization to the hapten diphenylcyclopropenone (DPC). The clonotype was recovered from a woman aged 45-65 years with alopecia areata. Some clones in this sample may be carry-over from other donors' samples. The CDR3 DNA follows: TGTGCCAGCTCACCCGGGACTACCTACAATGAGCAGTTCTTC. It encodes CASSPGTTYNEQFF. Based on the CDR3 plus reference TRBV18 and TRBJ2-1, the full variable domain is NAGVMQNPRHLVRRRGQEARLRCSPMKGHSHVYWYRQLPEEGLKFMVYLQKENIIDESGMPKERFSAEFPKEGPSILRIQQVVRGDSAAYFCASSPGTTYNEQFFGPGTRLTVL.